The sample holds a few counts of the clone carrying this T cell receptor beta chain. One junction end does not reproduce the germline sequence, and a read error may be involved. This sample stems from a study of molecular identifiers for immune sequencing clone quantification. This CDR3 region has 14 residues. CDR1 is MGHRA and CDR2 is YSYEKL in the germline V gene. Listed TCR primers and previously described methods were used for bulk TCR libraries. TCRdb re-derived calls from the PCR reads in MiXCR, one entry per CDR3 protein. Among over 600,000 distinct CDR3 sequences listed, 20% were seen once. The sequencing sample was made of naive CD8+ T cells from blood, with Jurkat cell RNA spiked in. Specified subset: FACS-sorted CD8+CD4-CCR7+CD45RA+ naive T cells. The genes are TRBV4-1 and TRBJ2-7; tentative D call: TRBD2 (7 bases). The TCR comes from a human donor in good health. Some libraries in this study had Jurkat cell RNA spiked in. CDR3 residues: CASSQGGGLGEQYF. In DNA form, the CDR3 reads TGCGCCAGCAGTCAAGGGGGAGGGTTGGGCGAGCAGTACTTC.